This TCR beta chain was sequenced for a study of cytomegalovirus exposure and HLA in healthy donors. Findings and limits, study-wide: The investigators catalogued 150 to 200 TCR beta chains as cytomegalovirus-associated. Through in vitro validation, a few CMV-associated chains were shown to be specific for CMV antigens.

From germline, CDR1 is MGHRA and CDR2 YSYEKL. This CDR3 region has 16 residues. V shed 4 bases and J 5 bases; nucleotides not matched to a gene: 9. With 60 Vbeta and 13 Jbeta primers, the PCR was carried out. Clones were sequenced by immunoSEQ multiplex PCR, and TCRdb holds only the in-frame ones, with some missing. The data show 90,000 to 120,000 clones, 77% seen once. With respect to this clone: Antigen: not known.

The source is a male donor in good health and CMV-seronegative. The sequencing sample was made of PBMCs. The chain uses TRBV4-1 and TRBJ2-3; 10 nucleotides match TRBD2. DNA for the CDR3: TGCGCCAGCAGCCCCATACTAGCGGGGCGAGGAGATACGCAGTATTTT. This translates into CASSPILAGRGDTQYF.